This is a list of T cell receptor beta chains from one sample in a study of blood T cell repertoires in COVID-19. Sequencing used immunoSEQ multiplex PCR; TCRdb keeps in-frame clones, though not all of them. In the table there are tens of thousands of clones, about 86% of which are singletons. Sequenced: peripheral blood. Every receptor here comes from a woman older than 75 with COVID-19, enrolled during active disease. The CDR3 runs from the conserved cysteine through the conserved F or W. Each record gives: J gene, clone size, V gene, CDR3 protein. The size of a clone is reported for some rows only, either as once, few or many, or as a class for expanded clones.

TRBJ1-5 | . | TRBV5-1 | CASSEGQHQGNQPQHF
TRBJ2-1 | . | TRBV5-1 | CASKLQASGVYNEQFF
TRBJ2-1 | . | TRBV9 | CASSVPGTSGNNEQFF
TRBJ2-1 | once | TRBV30 | CAWRGREGYNEQFF
TRBJ2-6 | . | TRBV5-5 | CASSPGQVSSGANVLTF
TRBJ2-5 | . | TRBV15 | CATSSPTSGNQETQYF
TRBJ2-5 | . | TRBV6-6 | CASTRTSGRAETQYF
TRBJ1-1 | few | TRBV2 | CASSASGDGAFF
TRBJ2-7 | . | TRBV9 | CASSVGGSAYEQYF
TRBJ1-1 | . | TRBV24-1 | CATRRTGVNTEAFF
TRBJ1-2 | . | TRBV3-1/TRBV3-2 | CASSQAGGYTF
TRBJ2-7 | . | TRBV28 | CASISGTGPYEQYF
TRBJ2-5 | . | TRBV27 | CASSLSSSARGYQETQYF
TRBJ2-2 | . | TRBV19 | CASSNRLTGELFF
TRBJ2-2 | . | TRBV27 | CASSWVRASGELFF
TRBJ2-7 | few | TRBV6-2/TRBV6-3 | CASSDPTSEQYF
TRBJ2-1 | few | TRBV2 | CASSARGHSSYNEQFF
TRBJ1-5 | . | TRBV7-2 | CASSPRQGRVGNQPQHF
TRBJ2-5 | . | TRBV10-3 | CAISVSPGQEETQYF
TRBJ2-5 | few | TRBV6-5 | CASSYNSRGQETQYF
TRBJ2-2 | . | TRBV29-1 | CSVPTGGWGELFF
TRBJ2-5 | . | TRBV10-3 | CAISESGQGETQYF
TRBJ2-1 | medium-sized | TRBV18 | CASSPSGSYNEQFF
TRBJ2-7 | once | TRBV7-9 | CASSSGTGGTISYEQYF
TRBJ2-2 | . | TRBV6-2/TRBV6-3 | CASRPTGSGELFF
TRBJ1-3 | . | TRBV5-1 | CASSKGQGATFSGNTIYF
TRBJ2-7 | . | TRBV19 | CASSIAGWPYEQYF
TRBJ2-1 | . | TRBV7-2 | CASSRTTLSYNEQFF
TRBJ2-1 | few | TRBV24-1 | CATSSGLGKDEQFF
TRBJ2-2 | . | TRBV5-6 | CASSLLLFGGRGTGELFF
TRBJ1-6 | . | TRBV27 | CASSADRLRVGSPLHF
TRBJ2-1 | . | TRBV7-2 | CASSFGGGPGNEQFF
TRBJ2-3 | . | TRBV2 | CASSDLAGSDTQYF
TRBJ2-2 | . | TRBV19 | CASSSGRGGTGELFF
TRBJ1-2 | . | TRBV19 | CASSWTGGHSGYTF
TRBJ2-1 | . | TRBV10-1 | CASSRTSEPSYNEQFF
TRBJ2-7 | . | TRBV6-6 | CASRRTESGTGGSYEQYF
TRBJ2-7 | . | TRBV14 | CASSPLASSYEQYF
TRBJ2-2 | . | TRBV10-3 | CAISESAGPTGELFF
TRBJ2-7 | . | TRBV24-1 | CATSDGTSGRGLGEQYF
TRBJ2-7 | . | TRBV6-6 | CASTPWTSASYEQYF
TRBJ2-5 | . | TRBV15 | CATSRQIQETQYF
TRBJ2-1 | . | TRBV29-1 | CSVEGGAGAGNEQFF
TRBJ2-1 | . | TRBV30 | CAWSGQGLVNEQFF
TRBJ2-7 | . | TRBV10-3 | CAISESGEGYEQYF
TRBJ2-3 | once | TRBV27 | CASSLGGGGSTFGTQYF
TRBJ1-1 | . | TRBV7-3 | CASSPRPGGVAFF
TRBJ1-1 | few | TRBV7-3 | CASSLRPQGGDTEAFF
TRBJ2-7 | . | TRBV5-1 | CASSLGQGSYEQYF